This TCR beta chain was captured in a study of cytomegalovirus exposure and HLA in healthy donors. General study findings and limits: A missense variant in DCLRE1C was later tied to TCR beta V- and J-gene trimming. CMV serostatus was the only immune exposure information that was available.

It was with 60 Vbeta and 13 Jbeta primers that the PCR ran. Sequencing was performed with immunoSEQ multiplex PCR; in TCRdb, only in-frame clones are kept and a portion is missing. The table lists roughly 150,000 clones, 60% to 75% of them singletons. In the case of this clone: The antigen remains undetermined.

This CDR3 region has 14 residues. V gave up 4 bases and J gave up 4 bases, with 10 bases separating them. CDR1 and CDR2 from the germline V gene are MNHNS and SASEGT. Material for sequencing was PBMCs. The genes are TRBV6-1 and TRBJ1-4; a weak D match, TRBD1 (5 bases). This clonotype originated in a human donor in good health. CDR3 protein: CASSVGLVNEKLFF. The CDR3 DNA follows: TGTGCCAGCAGTGTGGGACTCGTTAATGAAAAACTGTTTTTT.